Below, one TCR beta chain is given with its context. Its cognate antigen is unknown. Only in-frame clones appear in the TCRdb table, and some are missing; sequencing was by immunoSEQ multiplex PCR. The sample lists about 2.4 million clones; approximately 94% were seen once. After removal of 5 bases from V and 3 bases from J, the junction contained 4 bases not matched to a gene. The CDR3 spans 14 residues. CDR1 is MNHNS and CDR2 is SASEGT in the germline V gene. This sample is part of a study of shared clonotypes between healthy human individuals. Notes on the study in general: Non-shared clonotypes had lower generation probabilities than clonotypes shared by all four sorted-subset donors. Around 5.4% of naive CD4 clonotypes were common to several donors. Naive subsets usually exceeded memory subsets in estimated richness.

Adult Caucasians living in Nashville, Tennessee made up all of the donors. Sequencing was done on a sample of naive CD4+ T cells sorted from blood. Sample subset: CD45RA+ positively selected. The chain carries TRBV6-1 and TRBJ2-7; 10 positions agree with TRBD1. The sequence was obtained from a man aged 18 to 30 in good health. In DNA, the CDR3 is TGTGCCAGCAGTTCCCGGGACAGGGGCTACGAGCAGTACTTC. Its translation: CASSSRDRGYEQYF.